This T cell receptor beta chain stems from a study of shared clonotypes between healthy human individuals. Subsets obtained from CD4+ cells comprised CD45RA+ naive and CD45RA-negative memory cells. CDR3 size: 18 residues. Unmatched junction bases numbered 18, after V lost 11 bases and J lost 4 bases. The V gene's germline CDR1 is SNHLY and CDR2 FYNNEI. Investigators spread the genomic DNA of each subset evenly over several immunoSEQ plates. The repertoire was sequenced with immunoSEQ multiplex PCR; TCRdb's copy has only in-frame clones and lacks some. The table has about 960,000 clones, less than 85% seen once; the top ten hold roughly 1.5%.

This TCR derives from a man between 18 and 35 years old in good health. The chain couples TRBV2 to TRBJ2-6; 9 bases fit TRBD2. Sequenced: memory CD4+ T cells sorted from blood. The sample's subset: CD45RA-negative fraction. CDR3 DNA sequence: TGTGCCCGACCAGCGGGGCGGGGGGGCCTTACAGGGGCCAACGTCCTGACTTTC. Protein product: CARPAGRGGLTGANVLTF.